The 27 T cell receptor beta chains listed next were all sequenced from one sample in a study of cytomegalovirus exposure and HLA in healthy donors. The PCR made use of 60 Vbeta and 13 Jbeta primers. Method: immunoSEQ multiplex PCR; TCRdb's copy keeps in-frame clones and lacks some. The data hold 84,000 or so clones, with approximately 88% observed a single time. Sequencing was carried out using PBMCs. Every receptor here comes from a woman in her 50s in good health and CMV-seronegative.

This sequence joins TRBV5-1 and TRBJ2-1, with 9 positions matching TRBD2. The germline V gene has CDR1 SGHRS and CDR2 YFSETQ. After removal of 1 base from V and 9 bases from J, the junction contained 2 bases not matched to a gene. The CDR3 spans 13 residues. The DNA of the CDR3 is TGCGCCAGCAGCTTGCTGACTAGCGGTGAGCAGTTCTTC. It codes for CASSLLTSGEQFF.

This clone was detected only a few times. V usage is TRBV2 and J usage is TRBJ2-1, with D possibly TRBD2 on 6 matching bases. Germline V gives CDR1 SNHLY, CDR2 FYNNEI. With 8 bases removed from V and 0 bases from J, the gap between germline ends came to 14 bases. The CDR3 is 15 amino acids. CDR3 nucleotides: TGTGCCAGCGGGGGACTCCCGAGCTCCTACAATGAGCAGTTCTTC. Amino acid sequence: CASGGLPSSYNEQFF.

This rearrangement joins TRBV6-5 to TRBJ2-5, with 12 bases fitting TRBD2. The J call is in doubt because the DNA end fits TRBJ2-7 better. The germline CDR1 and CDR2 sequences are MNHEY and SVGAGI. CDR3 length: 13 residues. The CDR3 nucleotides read TGTGCCAGCAAGACTAGCGGGAGATACGAGCAGTACTTC. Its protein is CASKTSGRYEQYF.

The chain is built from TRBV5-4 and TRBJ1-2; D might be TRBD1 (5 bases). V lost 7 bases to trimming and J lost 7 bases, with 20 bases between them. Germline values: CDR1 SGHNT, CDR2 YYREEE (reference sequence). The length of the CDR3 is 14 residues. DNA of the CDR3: TGTGCCAGCTTTTCAGGGAATTTAGGTGGTGGCTACACCTTC. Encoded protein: CASFSGNLGGGYTF.

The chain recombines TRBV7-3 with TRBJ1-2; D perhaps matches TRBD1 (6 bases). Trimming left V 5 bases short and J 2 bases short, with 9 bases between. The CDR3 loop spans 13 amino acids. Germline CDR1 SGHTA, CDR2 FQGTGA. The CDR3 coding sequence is TGTGCCAGCAGCGCCGACAGGAACTATGGCTACACCTTC. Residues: CASSADRNYGYTF.

In DNA, the CDR3 is TGTGCCAGCAGGCTCAGCGGGCCCCCCGCCGGGACCCAGTACTTC. It translates to CASRLSGPPAGTQYF. The genes are TRBV27 and TRBJ2-5; D possibly corresponds to TRBD2 (6 bases). CDR1 is MNHEY, CDR2 SMNVEV, per germline (reference sequence). The CDR3 is 15 amino acids. Between the trimmed V and J ends, which lost 6 bases and 7 bases, there was a span of 21 bases.

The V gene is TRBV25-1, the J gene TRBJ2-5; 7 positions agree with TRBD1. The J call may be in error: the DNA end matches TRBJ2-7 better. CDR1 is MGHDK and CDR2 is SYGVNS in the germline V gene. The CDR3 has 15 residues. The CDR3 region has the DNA TGTGCCAGCAGTGAATTTTTGACGGCAGGGGGCGAGCAGTACTTC. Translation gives CASSEFLTAGGEQYF.

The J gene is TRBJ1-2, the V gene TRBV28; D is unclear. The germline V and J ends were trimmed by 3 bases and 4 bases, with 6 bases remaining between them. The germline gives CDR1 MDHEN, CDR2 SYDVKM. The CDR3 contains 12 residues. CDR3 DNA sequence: TGTGCCAGCAGTTTCGTCAGCTATGGCTACACCTTC. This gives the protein CASSFVSYGYTF.

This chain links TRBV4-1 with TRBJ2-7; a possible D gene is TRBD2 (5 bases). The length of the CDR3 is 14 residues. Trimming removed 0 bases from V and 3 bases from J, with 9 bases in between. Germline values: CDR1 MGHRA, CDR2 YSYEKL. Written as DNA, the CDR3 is TGCGCCAGCAGCCAAGAAGCGGCGGACTACGAGCAGTACGTC. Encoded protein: CASSQEAADYEQYV.

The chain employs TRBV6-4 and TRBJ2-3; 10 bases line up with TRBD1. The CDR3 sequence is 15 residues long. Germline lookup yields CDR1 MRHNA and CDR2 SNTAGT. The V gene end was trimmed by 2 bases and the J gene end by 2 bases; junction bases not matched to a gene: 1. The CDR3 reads CASSDGTGDTDTQYF. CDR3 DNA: TGTGCCAGCAGTGACGGGACAGGGGACACAGATACGCAGTATTTT.

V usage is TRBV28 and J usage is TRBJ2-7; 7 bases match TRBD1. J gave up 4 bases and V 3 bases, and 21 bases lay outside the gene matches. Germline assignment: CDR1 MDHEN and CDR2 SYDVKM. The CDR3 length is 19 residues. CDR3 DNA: TGTGCCAGCAGTTTTCCCGAAAAAACCAGACAGGGATCTGGGTACGAGCAGTACTTC. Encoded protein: CASSFPEKTRQGSGYEQYF.

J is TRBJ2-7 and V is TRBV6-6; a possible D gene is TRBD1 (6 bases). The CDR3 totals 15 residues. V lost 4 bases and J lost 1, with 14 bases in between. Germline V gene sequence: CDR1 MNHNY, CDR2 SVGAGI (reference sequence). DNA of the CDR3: TGTGCCAGCAGTTCGACAGGAGCCCATTCCTACGAGCAGTACGTC. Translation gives CASSSTGAHSYEQYV.

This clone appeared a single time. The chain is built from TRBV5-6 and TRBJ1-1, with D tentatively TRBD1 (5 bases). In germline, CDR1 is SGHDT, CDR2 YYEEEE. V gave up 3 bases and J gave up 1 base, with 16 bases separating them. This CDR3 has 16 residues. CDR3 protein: CASSSRRDGKNTEAFF. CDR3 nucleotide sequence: TGTGCCAGCAGCTCGAGGAGGGACGGGAAGAACACTGAAGCTTTCTTT.

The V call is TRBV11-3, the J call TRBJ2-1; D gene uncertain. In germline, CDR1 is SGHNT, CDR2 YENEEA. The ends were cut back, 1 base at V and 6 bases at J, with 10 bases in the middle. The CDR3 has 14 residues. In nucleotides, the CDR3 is TGTGCCAGCAGCTTAGGAGGTCCCCTCAATGAGCAGTTCTTC. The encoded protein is CASSLGGPLNEQFF. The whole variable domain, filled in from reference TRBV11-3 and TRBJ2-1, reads EAGVVQSPRYKIIEKKQPVAFWCNPISGHNTLYWYLQNLGQGPELLIRYENEEAVDDSQLPKDRFSAERLKGVDSTLKIQPAELGDSAVYLCASSLGGPLNEQFFGPGTRLTVL.

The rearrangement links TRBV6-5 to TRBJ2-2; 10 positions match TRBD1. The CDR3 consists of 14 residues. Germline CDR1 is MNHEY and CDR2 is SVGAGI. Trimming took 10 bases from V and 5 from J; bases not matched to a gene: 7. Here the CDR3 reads CATCRDRGTGELFF. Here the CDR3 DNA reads TGTGCCACCTGCCGGGACAGGGGAACCGGGGAGCTGTTTTTT.

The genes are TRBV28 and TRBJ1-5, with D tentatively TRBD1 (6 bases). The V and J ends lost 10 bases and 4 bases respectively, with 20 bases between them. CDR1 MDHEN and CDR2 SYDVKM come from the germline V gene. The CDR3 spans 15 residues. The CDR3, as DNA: TGTGCCACCTCTGGGGGGGGCGAAGGAAATCAGCCCCAGCATTTT. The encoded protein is CATSGGGEGNQPQHF.

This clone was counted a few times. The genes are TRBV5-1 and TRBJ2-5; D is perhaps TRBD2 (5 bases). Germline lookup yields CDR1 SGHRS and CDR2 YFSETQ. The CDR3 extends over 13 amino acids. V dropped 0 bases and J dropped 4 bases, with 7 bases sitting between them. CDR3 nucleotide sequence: TGCGCCAGCAGCTTGGTGGGAGCAGAGACCCAGTACTTC. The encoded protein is CASSLVGAETQYF.

CDR3 sequence: CASQPDRATDTQYF. CDR3 in DNA: TGTGCCAGTCAACCCGACAGGGCCACAGATACGCAGTATTTT. The chain carries TRBV19 and TRBJ2-3; 7 bases are a match to TRBD1. The CDR3 spans 14 residues. The germline V gene encodes CDR1 LNHDA and CDR2 SQIVND (reference sequence). Trimming cost V 8 bases and J 2 bases; bases outside gene matches: 7. Supplemented by reference TRBV19 and TRBJ2-3, the full variable domain reads DGGITQSPKYLFRKEGQNVTLSCEQNLNHDAMYWYRQDPGQGLRLIYYSQIVNDFQKGDIAEGYSVSREKKESFPLTVTSAQKNPTAFYLCASQPDRATDTQYFGPGTRLTVL.

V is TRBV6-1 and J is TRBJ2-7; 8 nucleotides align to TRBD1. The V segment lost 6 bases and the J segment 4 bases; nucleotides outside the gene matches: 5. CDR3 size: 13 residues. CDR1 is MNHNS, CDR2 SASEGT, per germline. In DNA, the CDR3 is TGTGCCAGCAGCCAGGACAGGGCTTACGAGCAGTACTTC. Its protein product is CASSQDRAYEQYF.

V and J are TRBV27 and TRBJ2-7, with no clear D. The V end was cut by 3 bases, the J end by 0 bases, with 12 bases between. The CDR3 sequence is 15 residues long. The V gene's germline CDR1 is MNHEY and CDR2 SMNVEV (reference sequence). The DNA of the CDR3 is TGTGCCAGCAGTTTTTCGTGGGCCGACTCCTACGAGCAGTACTTC. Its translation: CASSFSWADSYEQYF.

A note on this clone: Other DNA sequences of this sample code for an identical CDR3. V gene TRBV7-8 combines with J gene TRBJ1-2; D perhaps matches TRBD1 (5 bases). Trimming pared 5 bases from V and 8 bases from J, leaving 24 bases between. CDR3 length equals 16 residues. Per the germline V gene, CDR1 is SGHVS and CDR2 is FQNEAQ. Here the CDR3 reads CASSTTIALGGYGYTF. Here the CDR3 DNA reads TGTGCCAGCAGCACCACTATTGCCTTGGGGGGGTACGGCTACACCTTC.

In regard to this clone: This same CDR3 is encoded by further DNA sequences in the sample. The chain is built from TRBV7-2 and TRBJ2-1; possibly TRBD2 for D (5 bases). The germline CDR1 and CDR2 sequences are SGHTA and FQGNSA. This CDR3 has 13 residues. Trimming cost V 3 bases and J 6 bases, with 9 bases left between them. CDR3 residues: CASSLRGSNEQFF. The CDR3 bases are TGTGCCAGCAGCTTGAGAGGGTCCAATGAGCAGTTCTTC.

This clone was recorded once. CDR3 amino acids: CATTRAAIRDNSGNTIYF. The CDR3, as DNA: TGTGCCACCACCAGGGCAGCCATCCGGGACAACTCTGGAAACACCATATATTTT. The rearrangement uses TRBV15 and TRBJ1-3; D perhaps matches TRBD1 (6 bases). This CDR3 region has 18 residues. The V and J ends lost 7 bases and 0 bases respectively, with 22 bases between them. Germline V gives CDR1 LNHNV, CDR2 YYDKDF (reference sequence). The whole variable domain, remainder taken from reference TRBV15 and TRBJ1-3, is DAMVIQNPRYQVTQFGKPVTLSCSQTLNHNVMYWYQQKSSQAPKLLFHYYDKDFNNEADTPDNFQSRRPNTSFCFLDIRSPGLGDTAMYLCATTRAAIRDNSGNTIYFGEGSWLTVV.

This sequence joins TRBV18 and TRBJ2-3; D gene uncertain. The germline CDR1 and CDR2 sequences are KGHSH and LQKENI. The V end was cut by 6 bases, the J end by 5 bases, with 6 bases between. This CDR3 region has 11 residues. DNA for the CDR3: TGTGCCAGCTCTTCGGGAGATACGCAGTATTTT. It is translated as CASSSGDTQYF.

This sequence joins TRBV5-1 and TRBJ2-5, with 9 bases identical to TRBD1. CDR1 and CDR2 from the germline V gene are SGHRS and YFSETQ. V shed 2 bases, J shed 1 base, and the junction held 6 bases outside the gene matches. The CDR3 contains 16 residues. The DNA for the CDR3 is TGCGCCAGCAGCTTAGGAAGGACAGGGGCCCAAGAGACCCAGTACTTC. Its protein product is CASSLGRTGAQETQYF.

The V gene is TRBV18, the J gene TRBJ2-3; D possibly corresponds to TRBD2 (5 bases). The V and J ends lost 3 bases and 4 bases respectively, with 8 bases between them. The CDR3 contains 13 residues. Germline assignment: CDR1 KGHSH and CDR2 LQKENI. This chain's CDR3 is CASSPGVSDTQYF. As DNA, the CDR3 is TGTGCCAGCTCACCCGGGGTCTCAGATACGCAGTATTTT. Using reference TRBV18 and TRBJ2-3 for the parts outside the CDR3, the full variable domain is NAGVMQNPRHLVRRRGQEARLRCSPMKGHSHVYWYRQLPEEGLKFMVYLQKENIIDESGMPKERFSAEFPKEGPSILRIQQVVRGDSAAYFCASSPGVSDTQYFGPGTRLTVL.

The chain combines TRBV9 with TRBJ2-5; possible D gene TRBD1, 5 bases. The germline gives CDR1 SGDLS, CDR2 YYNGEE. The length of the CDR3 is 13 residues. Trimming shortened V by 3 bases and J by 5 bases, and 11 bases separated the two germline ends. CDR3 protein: CASSGTMGETQYF. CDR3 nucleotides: TGTGCCAGCAGCGGGACAATGGGGGAGACCCAGTACTTC.